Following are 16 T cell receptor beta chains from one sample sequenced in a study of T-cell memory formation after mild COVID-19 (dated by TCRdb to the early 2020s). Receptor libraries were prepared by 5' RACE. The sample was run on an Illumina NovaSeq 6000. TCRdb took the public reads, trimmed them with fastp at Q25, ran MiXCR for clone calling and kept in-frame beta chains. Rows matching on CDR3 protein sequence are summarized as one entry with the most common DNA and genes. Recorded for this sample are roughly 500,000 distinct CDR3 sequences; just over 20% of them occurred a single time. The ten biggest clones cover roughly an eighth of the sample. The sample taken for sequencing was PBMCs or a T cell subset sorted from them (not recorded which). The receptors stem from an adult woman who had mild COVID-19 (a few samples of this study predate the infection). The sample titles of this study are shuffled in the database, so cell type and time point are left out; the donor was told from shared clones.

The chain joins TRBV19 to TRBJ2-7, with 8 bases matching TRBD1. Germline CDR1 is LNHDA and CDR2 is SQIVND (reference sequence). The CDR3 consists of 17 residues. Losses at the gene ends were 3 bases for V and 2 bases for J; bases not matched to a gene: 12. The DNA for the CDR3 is TGTGCCAGTAGTATCATCTCTAGACAGGGGAGGCCCTACGAGCAGTACTTC. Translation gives CASSIISRQGRPYEQYF.

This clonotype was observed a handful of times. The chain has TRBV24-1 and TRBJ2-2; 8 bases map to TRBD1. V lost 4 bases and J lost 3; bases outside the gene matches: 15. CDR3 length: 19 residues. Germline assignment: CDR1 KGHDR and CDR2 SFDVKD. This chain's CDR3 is CATSDPDRDHGSDTGELFF. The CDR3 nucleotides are TGTGCCACCAGTGACCCGGACAGGGACCACGGGTCGGACACCGGGGAGCTGTTTTTT.

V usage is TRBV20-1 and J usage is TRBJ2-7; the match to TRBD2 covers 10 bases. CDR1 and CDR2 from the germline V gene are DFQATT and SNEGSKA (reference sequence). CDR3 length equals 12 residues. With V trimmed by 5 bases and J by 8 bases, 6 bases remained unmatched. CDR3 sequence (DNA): TGCAGTGCTTCAGCGGGAGGGGCGAAGCAGTACTTC. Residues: CSASAGGAKQYF.

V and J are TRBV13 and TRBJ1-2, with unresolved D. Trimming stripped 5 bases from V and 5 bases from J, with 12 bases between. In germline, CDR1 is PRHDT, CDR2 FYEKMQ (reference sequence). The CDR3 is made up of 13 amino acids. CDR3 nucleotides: TGTGCCAGCAGCGAAGGGAGGGAGTATGGCTACACCTTC. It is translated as CASSEGREYGYTF.

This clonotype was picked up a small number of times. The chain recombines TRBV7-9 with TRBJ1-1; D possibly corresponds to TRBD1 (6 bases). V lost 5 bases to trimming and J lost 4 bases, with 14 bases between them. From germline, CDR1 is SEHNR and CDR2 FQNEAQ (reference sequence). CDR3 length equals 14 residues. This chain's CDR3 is CASSIEGGGTEAFF. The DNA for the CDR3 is TGTGCCAGCAGCATAGAAGGGGGTGGCACTGAAGCTTTCTTT. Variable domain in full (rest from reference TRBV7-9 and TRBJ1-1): DTGVSQNPRHKITKRGQNVTFRCDPISEHNRLYWYRQTLGQGPEFLTYFQNEAQLEKSRLLSDRFSAERPKGSFSTLEIQRTEQGDSAMYLCASSIEGGGTEAFFGQGTRLTVV.

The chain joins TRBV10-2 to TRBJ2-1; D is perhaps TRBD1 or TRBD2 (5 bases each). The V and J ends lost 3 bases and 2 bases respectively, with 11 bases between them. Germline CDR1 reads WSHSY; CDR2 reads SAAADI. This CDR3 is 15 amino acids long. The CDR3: CASSDGRDPYNEQFF. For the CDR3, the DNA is TGCGCCAGCAGTGACGGCAGGGACCCCTACAATGAGCAGTTCTTC.

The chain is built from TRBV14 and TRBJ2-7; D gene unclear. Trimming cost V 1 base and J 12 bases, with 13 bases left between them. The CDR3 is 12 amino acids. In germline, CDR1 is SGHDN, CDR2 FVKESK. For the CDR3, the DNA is TGTGCCAGCAGCCAAGGTTCGGCAGGACCGTACTTC. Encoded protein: CASSQGSAGPYF.

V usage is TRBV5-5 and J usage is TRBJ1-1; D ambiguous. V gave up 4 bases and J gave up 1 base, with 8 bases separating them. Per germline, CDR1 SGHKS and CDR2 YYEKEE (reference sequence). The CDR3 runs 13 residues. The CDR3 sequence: CASSQTPNTEAFF. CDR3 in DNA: TGTGCCAGCAGCCAGACGCCGAACACTGAAGCTTTCTTT.

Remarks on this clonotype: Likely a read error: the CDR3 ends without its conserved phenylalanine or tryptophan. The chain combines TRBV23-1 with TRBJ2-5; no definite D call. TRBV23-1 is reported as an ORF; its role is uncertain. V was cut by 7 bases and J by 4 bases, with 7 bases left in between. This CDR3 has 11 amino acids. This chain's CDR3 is CASTGPETQYL. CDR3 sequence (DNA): TGCGCCAGCACGGGCCCAGAGACCCAGTACTTA.

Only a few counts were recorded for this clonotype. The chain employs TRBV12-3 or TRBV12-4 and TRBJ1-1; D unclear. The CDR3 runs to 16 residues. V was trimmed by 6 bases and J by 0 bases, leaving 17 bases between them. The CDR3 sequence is CASSLSQTRLNTEAFF. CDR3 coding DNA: TGTGCCAGCAGCCTTTCTCAGACTAGACTGAACACTGAAGCTTTCTTT.

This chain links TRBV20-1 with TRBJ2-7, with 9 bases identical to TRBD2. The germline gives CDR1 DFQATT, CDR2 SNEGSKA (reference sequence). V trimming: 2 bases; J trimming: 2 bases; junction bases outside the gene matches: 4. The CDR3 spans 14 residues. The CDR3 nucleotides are TGCAGTGCTAGACAGCGGGGGGTCCCCTACGAGCAGTACTTC. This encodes CSARQRGVPYEQYF.

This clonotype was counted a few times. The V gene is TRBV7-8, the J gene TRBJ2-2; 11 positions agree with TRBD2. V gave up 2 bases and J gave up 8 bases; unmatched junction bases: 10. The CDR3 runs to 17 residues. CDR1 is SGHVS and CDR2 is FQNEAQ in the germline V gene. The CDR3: CASSLSPVAGGSGELFF. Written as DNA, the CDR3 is TGTGCCAGCAGCTTAAGTCCAGTAGCGGGGGGGTCTGGGGAGCTGTTTTTT.

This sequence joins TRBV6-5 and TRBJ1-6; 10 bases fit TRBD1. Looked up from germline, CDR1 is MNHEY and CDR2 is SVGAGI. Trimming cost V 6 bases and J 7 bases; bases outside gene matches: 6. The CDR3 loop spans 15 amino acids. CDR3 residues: CASRPGTGENSPLHF. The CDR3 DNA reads TGTGCCAGCAGGCCCGGGACAGGGGAAAATTCACCCCTCCACTTT.

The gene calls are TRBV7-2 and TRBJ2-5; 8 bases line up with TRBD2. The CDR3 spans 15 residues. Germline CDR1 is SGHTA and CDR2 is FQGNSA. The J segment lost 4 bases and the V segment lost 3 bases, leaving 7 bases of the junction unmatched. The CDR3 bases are TGTGCCAGCAGCTTGGACGGGGGGGCCGGAGAGACCCAGTACTTC. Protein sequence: CASSLDGGAGETQYF.

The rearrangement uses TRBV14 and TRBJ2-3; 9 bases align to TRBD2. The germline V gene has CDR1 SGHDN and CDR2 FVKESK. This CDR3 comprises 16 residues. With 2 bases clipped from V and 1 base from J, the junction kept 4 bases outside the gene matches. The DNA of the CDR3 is TGTGCCAGCAGCCAACTCCAGCGGGAGGGCACAGATACGCAGTATTTT. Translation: CASSQLQREGTDTQYF.

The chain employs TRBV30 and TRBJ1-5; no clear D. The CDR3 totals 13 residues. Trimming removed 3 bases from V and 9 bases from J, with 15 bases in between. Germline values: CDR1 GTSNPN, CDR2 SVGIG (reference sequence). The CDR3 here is CAWSWTAGGPQHF. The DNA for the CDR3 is TGTGCCTGGAGCTGGACGGCGGGAGGGCCCCAGCATTTT.